The following is a T cell receptor (beta chain) sequence with its context. TRB was amplified from around 250-500 ng of blood genomic DNA. BIOMED2 TRB-A/B primer pools were used in multiplex TRB PCR. TCRdb called the multiplex PCR reads again in MiXCR, with one record for every CDR3 protein. The data show 13,000 to 15,000 distinct CDR3 sequences, more than 25% seen once. These data originate in a study of T and B cells in COVID-19 patients. Across the study: About 90% of the roughly 20 active-infection patients had comorbidities associated with unfavorable COVID-19 outcome.

V was trimmed by 2 bases and J by 10 bases, leaving 11 bases between them. There are 12 residues in the CDR3. The sequence was obtained from a human donor who had recovered from COVID-19. The sequencing sample was made of blood. The V call is TRBV12-3 or TRBV12-4, the J call TRBJ1-1; D call uncertain. The CDR3 nucleotides are TGTGCCAGCAGTTTATTCCCGTCGGCAGCTTTCTTT. As protein: CASSLFPSAAFF.